This TCR beta chain was sequenced in a study of shared clonotypes between healthy human individuals. Notes on the study in general: Depth of sequencing was expected to influence donor clonotype sharing.

There were no recent acute infections or vaccinations among the donors, who were healthy HIV-negative adults. This clone was counted between two and nine times. Its antigen is not identified. The germline V gene encodes CDR1 ENHRY and CDR2 SYGVKD. CDR3 length: 14 residues. Trimming at V came to 3 bases and at J to 5 bases, leaving 5 bases not matched to a gene. Method: immunoSEQ multiplex PCR; TCRdb's copy keeps in-frame clones and lacks some. The sample lists under 600,000 clones; roughly 79% were seen once. The sample was PBMCs. The clonotype originates from a woman in her 40s in good health. Some clones in this sample may be carry-over from other donors' samples. The chain carries TRBV10-3 and TRBJ2-7; 9 positions agree with TRBD2. The CDR3 region has the DNA TGTGCCATCAGTGATTGGCTAGCGGGAAACGAGCAGTACTTC. It specifies CAISDWLAGNEQYF.